Following are 27 T cell receptor beta chains from one sample sequenced in a study of monozygotic twins with inflammatory bowel disease. TCRdb reworked the 5' RACE reads into one entry per CDR3 protein, no DNA. The sample table includes a few hundred thousand distinct CDR3 sequences. Sequencing was done on a sample of blood. These receptor sequences come from a human donor with ulcerative colitis or Crohn's disease, or a healthy co-twin of an affected twin (not recorded which).

The J gene is TRBJ2-7, the V gene TRBV30; no DNA is available, so the TRBD1 call from TCRdb remains unchecked. From germline, CDR1 is GTSNPN and CDR2 SVGIG (reference sequence). The CDR3 runs 11 residues. The CDR3 loop reads CAGDRAYEQYF. Drawing the rest from reference TRBV30 and TRBJ2-7, the complete variable domain is SQTIHQWPATLVQPVGSPLSLECTVEGTSNPNLYWYRQAAGRGLQLLFYSVGIGQISSEVPQNLSASRPQDRQFILSSKKLLLSDSGFYLCAGDRAYEQYFGPGTRLTVT.

The CDR3 loop is CASSPSGAGGWETQYF. The chain carries TRBV7-2 and TRBJ2-5; TCRdb returns TRBD2, unconfirmable since there is no DNA. Germline V gene data show CDR1 as SGHTA and CDR2 as FQGNSA. The CDR3 sequence is 16 residues long. The full variable domain, completed using reference TRBV7-2 and TRBJ2-5, is GAGVSQSPSNKVTEKGKDVELRCDPISGHTALYWYRQSLGQGLEFLIYFQGNSAPDKSGLPSDRFSAERTGGSVSTLTIQRTQQEDSAVYLCASSPSGAGGWETQYFGPGTRLLVL.

V gene TRBV5-5 combines with J gene TRBJ1-4; the TCRdb call, TRBD1, lacks DNA for checking. The CDR3 length is 17 residues. Per the germline V gene, CDR1 is SGHKS and CDR2 is YYEKEE (reference sequence). The CDR3 loop is CASNRGGSVGTNEKLFF. Combining the CDR3 with reference TRBV5-5 and TRBJ1-4 gives the whole variable domain DAGVTQSPTHLIKTRGQQVTLRCSPISGHKSVSWYQQVLGQGPQFIFQYYEKEERGRGNFPDRFSARQFPNYSSELNVNALLLGDSALYLCASNRGGSVGTNEKLFFGSGTQLSVL.

V usage is TRBV7-9 and J usage is TRBJ1-1; the D gene TCRdb calls, TRBD1, cannot be checked with no DNA. The CDR3 is made up of 15 amino acids. Germline V lookup: CDR1 SEHNR, CDR2 FQNEAQ (reference sequence). The CDR3 spells CASSLGQLMNTEAFF.

The chain couples TRBV10-3 to TRBJ2-3; TCRdb reports TRBD1, a call that lacks DNA to check it against. From germline, CDR1 is ENHRY and CDR2 SYGVKD. CDR3 length: 17 amino acids. The CDR3 is CAISERTGDGGTDTQYF.

The CDR3 protein is CASSSMEEAFF. The V call is TRBV12-3 or TRBV12-4, the J call TRBJ1-1. The CDR3 is 11 amino acids.

The chain uses TRBV12-3 or TRBV12-4 and TRBJ1-2; the D call of TRBD1 rests on TCRdb alone, since no DNA is present to check it. The CDR3 covers 12 residues. This chain's CDR3 is CASSPGHYGYTF.

CDR3 protein: CASSLGGSYYGYTF. This chain joins TRBV27 and TRBJ1-2; TCRdb proposes TRBD1, but this gene call is untestable without DNA. Germline CDR1 reads MNHEY; CDR2 reads SMNVEV (reference sequence). The CDR3 extends over 14 amino acids.

This chain's CDR3 is CASSLAGQAHNEQFF. The V call is TRBV5-1, the J call TRBJ2-1; TCRdb outputs TRBD1, but without DNA this stays unchecked. Germline CDR1 and CDR2: SGHRS and YFSETQ. CDR3 length: 15 residues.

V gene TRBV3-1 combines with J gene TRBJ2-3; with no DNA, the TCRdb D assignment of TRBD2 cannot be verified. Germline values: CDR1 LGHDT, CDR2 YNNKEL (reference sequence). The length of the CDR3 is 15 residues. This CDR3 reads CASSQARDLTDTQYF.

The chain links TRBV18 to TRBJ2-7; TCRdb selects TRBD1, and the lack of DNA leaves this call unchecked. The V gene's germline CDR1 is KGHSH and CDR2 LQKENI. The CDR3 sequence is 16 residues long. This CDR3 reads CASSPRVSGVTYEQYF. Drawing the rest from reference TRBV18 and TRBJ2-7, the complete variable domain is NAGVMQNPRHLVRRRGQEARLRCSPMKGHSHVYWYRQLPEEGLKFMVYLQKENIIDESGMPKERFSAEFPKEGPSILRIQQVVRGDSAAYFCASSPRVSGVTYEQYFGPGTRLTVT.

This rearrangement joins TRBV18 to TRBJ1-1; the TCRdb call, TRBD1, lacks DNA for checking. The CDR3 length is 17 residues. From germline, CDR1 is KGHSH and CDR2 LQKENI. CDR3 region: CASSPSLLGTGDTEAFF.

The chain is built from TRBV11-2 and TRBJ2-5; there is no DNA to check the TCRdb D call of TRBD1. Germline CDR1 and CDR2: SGHAT and FQNNGV. This CDR3 spans 18 amino acids. CDR3 sequence reads: CASSLGARAALRPETQYF. The variable domain in full, completed from reference TRBV11-2 and TRBJ2-5, reads EAGVAQSPRYKIIEKRQSVAFWCNPISGHATLYWYQQILGQGPKLLIQFQNNGVVDDSQLPKDRFSAERLKGVDSTLKIQPAKLEDSAVYLCASSLGARAALRPETQYFGPGTRLLVL.

This chain joins TRBV20-1 and TRBJ1-1. Germline CDR1 DFQATT, CDR2 SNEGSKA (reference sequence). The length of the CDR3 is 16 residues. CDR3 region: CSARGLRASQNTEAFF.

V is TRBV27 and J is TRBJ2-7; the TCRdb call, TRBD2, lacks DNA for checking. The V gene's germline CDR1 is MNHEY and CDR2 SMNVEV (reference sequence). The CDR3 totals 14 residues. CDR3 residues: CASTSGTIPYEQHF.

V and J are TRBV7-3 and TRBJ2-5; the D call from TCRdb, TRBD1, cannot be confirmed without DNA. CDR3 length equals 13 residues. The germline V gene encodes CDR1 SGHTA and CDR2 FQGTGA. CDR3 loop: CASSTTGEETQYF.

The chain joins TRBV20-1 to TRBJ2-2; TCRdb's D gene call, TRBD2, goes unchecked for lack of DNA. Germline loops: CDR1 DFQATT, CDR2 SNEGSKA (reference sequence). The CDR3 is 16 amino acids. This chain's CDR3 is CSARGRRGGPTGELFF.

This sequence joins TRBV7-8 and TRBJ2-5; lacking DNA, the TRBD1 call made by TCRdb goes unchecked. The CDR3 runs 16 residues. Germline values: CDR1 SGHVS, CDR2 FQNEAQ. The CDR3 loop reads CASWGQGASSQETQYF.

The chain employs TRBV29-1 and TRBJ2-1; without DNA, the TCRdb call of TRBD2 cannot be checked. From germline, CDR1 is SQVTM and CDR2 ANQGSEA. The CDR3 extends over 12 amino acids. CDR3 sequence: CSVEWRGHEQFF.

J is TRBJ2-2 and V is TRBV20-1; with no DNA, the TCRdb D assignment of TRBD2 cannot be verified. CDR3 length: 17 residues. Germline CDR1 is DFQATT and CDR2 is SNEGSKA (reference sequence). The CDR3 spells CSARDPVGGPLTGELFF.

The rearrangement joins TRBV30 to TRBJ2-3; TCRdb outputs TRBD1, but without DNA this stays unchecked. The CDR3 length is 16 residues. From germline, CDR1 is GTSNPN and CDR2 SVGIG (reference sequence). The CDR3 spells CAWAADGGESTDTQYF.

The chain is built from TRBV6-5 and TRBJ1-6. The length of the CDR3 is 15 residues. In germline, CDR1 is MNHEY, CDR2 SVGAGI. The CDR3 protein is CASSWGPRPNSPLHF.

The chain combines TRBV5-1 with TRBJ2-7. Germline values: CDR1 SGHRS, CDR2 YFSETQ. This CDR3 is built from 14 residues. The CDR3 region is CASSLAGSYYEQYF.

The chain links TRBV13 to TRBJ1-2; the TRBD1 assignment by TCRdb is unverifiable without DNA. Germline V gives CDR1 PRHDT, CDR2 FYEKMQ (reference sequence). The CDR3 contains 16 residues. This CDR3 is CASSQRTGDLIYGYTF.

The rearrangement uses TRBV4-1 and TRBJ2-7; TCRdb indicates TRBD1, and absent DNA this call remains unverified. CDR1 is MGHRA and CDR2 is YSYEKL in the germline V gene. This CDR3 comprises 15 residues. Here the CDR3 reads CASSPNAGSPDEQYF.

The rearrangement uses TRBV3-1 and TRBJ2-1. CDR1 LGHDT and CDR2 YNNKEL come from the germline V gene (reference sequence). This CDR3 has 17 residues. The CDR3 is CASSQVFAGTSYNEQFF.

The chain links TRBV3-1 to TRBJ2-1; TCRdb returns TRBD2, unconfirmable since there is no DNA. The CDR3 loop spans 13 amino acids. Germline V CDR1 and CDR2: LGHDT, YNNKEL (reference sequence). The CDR3 loop reads CASSLMLVDEQFF.